This TCR beta chain was captured by sequencing in a study of blood T cell repertoires in COVID-19. Study in general: Italy, Spain and the United States were the sources of the convalescent and acute COVID-19 samples. The cDNA or gDNA used as material had been derived from T cells, B-cell-depleted T cells, or PBMCs.

CDR3 length: 13 residues. Germline CDR1 MNHNS, CDR2 SASEGT. Trimming stripped 2 bases from V and 5 bases from J, with 6 bases between. In the original analysis: It was from reference gene primer amplification that nucleated cell counts were estimated. Sequenced by immunoSEQ multiplex PCR; TCRdb stores in-frame clones only, minus some. That table supplies the V and J calls and clone size; D and trimming were determined from the DNA. The sample lists 180,000 or so clones; about nine tenths were seen once. This chain joins TRBV6-1 and TRBJ1-4, with D possibly TRBD1 on 6 matching bases. The sequence was collected from a man in his forties or fifties with acute or convalescent COVID-19. Sequenced sample: peripheral blood. The CDR3 bases are TGTGCCAGCAGTGAACAGGGGAATGAAAAACTGTTTTTT. This gives the protein CASSEQGNEKLFF.